The 26 T cell receptor beta chains below all came from one sample that was sequenced in a study of persistence of HIV-infected CD4 T cells. Overlapping HIV-1 Gag 15-mer peptides at about 1 ug per peptide per mL were used. Sorting of responding CD4+ T cells relied on upregulated CD40 ligand together with CD69. Their antigen targets remain unknown. This was the immunoSEQ version 4 assay in survey mode. The protocol was immunoSEQ multiplex PCR, while the TCRdb copy is restricted to in-frame clones and leaves out a portion. Found here are around 26,000 clones, 74% of them singletons; the top ten hold about 1.7%. The sample consisted of CD4+ T cells sorted from PBMCs after 18-hour stimulation, taken from a patient who received antiretroviral therapy. Receptors originate from an adult man with HIV who was CMV-seropositive.

CDR3 loop: CASSFVPGESSGSSYEQYF. The CDR3 coding sequence is TGTGCCAGCAGCTTTGTTCCTGGGGAGTCTAGCGGGAGCTCCTACGAGCAGTACTTC. This chain connects TRBV12-1 to TRBJ2-7; the tabulated D call, TRBD2, remains unverified against the DNA. TRBV12-1 is tagged as a pseudogene. The CDR3 has 19 amino acids.

By proportion, this clone is medium-sized. CDR3 region: CASSLADYNEQFF. The CDR3 nucleotides read TGTGCCAGCAGCCTCGCCGATTACAATGAGCAGTTCTTC. The V and J genes are TRBV6-2 or TRBV6-3 and TRBJ2-1, with D hard to call. V was clipped by 6 bases and J by 4 bases, with 10 bases between them. Germline V gives CDR1 MNHEY, CDR2 SVGEGT. The CDR3 sequence is 13 residues long.

The chain couples TRBV4-1 to TRBJ1-2; no clear D. Germline CDR1 is MGHRA and CDR2 is YSYEKL. CDR3 length: 12 residues. V lost 0 bases and J 7 bases, leaving 6 bases between the germline ends. The CDR3 here is CASSQDGSGYTF. CDR3 sequence (DNA): TGCGCCAGCAGCCAAGATGGCAGTGGCTACACCTTC.

In its sample, this clone was seen once. This rearrangement joins TRBV4-2 to TRBJ1-6; D is uncertain. CDR1 LGHNA and CDR2 YNFKEQ come from the germline V gene. The CDR3 runs 13 residues. Between the trimmed V and J ends, which lost 0 bases and 8 bases, there was a span of 5 bases. As DNA, the CDR3 is TGTGCCAGCAGCCAAGAAGTCGATTCACCCCTCCACTTT. Its protein product is CASSQEVDSPLHF.

The V and J genes are TRBV9 and TRBJ2-7, with 8 nucleotides matching TRBD1. The ends lost 3 bases at V and 4 bases at J; junction bases unmatched: 6. Germline V gives CDR1 SGDLS, CDR2 YYNGEE. This CDR3 has 14 amino acids. This CDR3 reads CASSAGQALYEQYF. The CDR3 DNA reads as TGTGCCAGCAGCGCGGGACAGGCCCTATACGAGCAGTACTTC.

This rearrangement joins TRBV7-9 to TRBJ1-5, with 8 bases fitting TRBD1. Germline CDR1 SEHNR, CDR2 FQNEAQ (reference sequence). The CDR3 covers 17 residues. V was pared by 0 bases and J by 4 bases, with 8 bases of the junction left unmatched. The CDR3: CASSLAWAGGDNQPQHF. DNA for the CDR3: TGTGCCAGCAGCTTAGCGTGGGCAGGGGGCGATAATCAGCCCCAGCATTTT.

This rearrangement joins TRBV28 to TRBJ1-5; tentatively, D is TRBD1 (6 bases). Trimming took off 3 bases at V and 3 bases at J, with 12 bases between the two ends. Germline loops: CDR1 MDHEN, CDR2 SYDVKM. The CDR3 runs to 15 residues. The CDR3 here is CASSFGGHLNQPQHF. In DNA form, the CDR3 reads TGTGCCAGCAGTTTCGGGGGACATCTCAATCAGCCCCAGCATTTT.

This clone was seen only a few times. This rearrangement joins TRBV5-1 to TRBJ2-1; D uncertain. The germline CDR1 and CDR2 sequences are SGHRS and YFSETQ. V was trimmed by 6 bases and J by 3 bases, leaving 7 bases between them. This CDR3 is built from 12 residues. The CDR3 DNA reads TGCGCCAGCACATTGAACTACAATGAGCAGTTCTTC. It specifies CASTLNYNEQFF.

This clone was recorded a few times. This rearrangement joins TRBV27 to TRBJ1-2; D might be TRBD1 (6 bases). This CDR3 is built from 13 residues. Trimming cost V 5 bases and J 0 bases, with 7 bases left between them. Germline CDR1 reads MNHEY; CDR2 reads SMNVEV (reference sequence). Here the CDR3 reads CASSGDTNYGYTF. CDR3 DNA sequence: TGTGCCAGCAGTGGGGACACTAACTATGGCTACACCTTC.

The chain has TRBV5-5 and TRBJ1-1; weak D call: TRBD1 (6 bases). Germline CDR1 SGHKS, CDR2 YYEKEE (reference sequence). The CDR3 is made up of 15 amino acids. The V and J ends lost 3 bases and 0 bases respectively, with 12 bases between them. This CDR3 reads CASSSPQGMNTEAFF. The DNA for the CDR3 is TGTGCCAGCAGCTCACCACAGGGTATGAACACTGAAGCTTTCTTT.

The chain combines TRBV9 with TRBJ2-3; the match to TRBD2 covers 8 bases. CDR3 size: 15 residues. V dropped 0 bases and J dropped 4; count of bases not matched to a gene: 4. Per germline, CDR1 SGDLS and CDR2 YYNGEE. The CDR3 is CASSVVRAGADTQYF. DNA of the CDR3: TGTGCCAGCAGCGTAGTGAGAGCGGGGGCAGATACGCAGTATTTT.

This chain links TRBV5-1 with TRBJ1-6; 9 bases match TRBD1. This CDR3 contains 15 residues. In germline, CDR1 is SGHRS, CDR2 YFSETQ. The J segment lost 8 bases and the V segment lost 2 bases, leaving 5 bases of the junction unmatched. CDR3 protein: CASSLQGATDSPLHF. In DNA, the CDR3 is TGCGCCAGCAGCTTACAGGGGGCTACGGATTCACCCCTCCACTTT.

This clone is classed as medium-sized. The chain uses TRBV6-5 and TRBJ2-7, with D perhaps assigned TRBD1 or TRBD2 (5 bases each). The CDR3 is 14 amino acids. Trimming removed 6 bases from V and 2 bases from J, with 14 bases in between. Germline CDR1 and CDR2: MNHEY and SVGAGI. The CDR3 sequence is CASRVSGPTYEQYF. The CDR3, as DNA: TGTGCCAGCAGGGTTTCGGGACCCACCTACGAGCAGTACTTC.

This chain links TRBV27 with TRBJ2-1; a possible D gene is TRBD2 (6 bases). Trimming took 8 bases from V and 1 from J, leaving 12 bases between them. Per the germline V gene, CDR1 is MNHEY and CDR2 is SMNVEV (reference sequence). The CDR3 sequence is 14 residues long. The CDR3 DNA follows: TGTGCCAGCGCCGGGACTCTTTCCTACAATGAGCAGTTCTTC. Translation gives CASAGTLSYNEQFF.

The rearrangement joins TRBV30 to TRBJ2-3; D may be TRBD1 (6 bases). The germline V and J ends were trimmed by 4 bases and 0 bases, with 8 bases remaining between them. The CDR3 covers 13 residues. Germline V gene lookup returns CDR1 GTSNPN and CDR2 SVGIG (reference sequence). CDR3 sequence reads: CAWTGVSTDTQYF. As DNA, the CDR3 is TGTGCCTGGACAGGGGTTAGCACAGATACGCAGTATTTT.

This clone appeared a single time. The chain uses TRBV11-3 and TRBJ1-2, with 8 bases aligning to TRBD1. CDR3 length: 20 residues. V was pared by 1 base and J by 4 bases, with 20 bases of the junction left unmatched. Germline V gives CDR1 SGHNT, CDR2 YENEEA. The CDR3 DNA sequence: TGTGCCAGCAGCTTAGTTCGCCTGGGGAGCAGGGGGCGTGGAGCCTATGGCTACACCTTC. Its protein is CASSLVRLGSRGRGAYGYTF.

Only one count was recorded for this clone. The chain carries TRBV24-1 and TRBJ2-5; 7 nucleotides line up with TRBD1. The CDR3 is 15 residues long. V trimming: 10 bases; J trimming: 2 bases; junction bases outside the gene matches: 12. Per the germline V gene, CDR1 is KGHDR and CDR2 is SFDVKD. The CDR3 DNA sequence: TGTGCCACAGCTGGGACAGAGAGGATGCAAGAGACCCAGTACTTC. This sequence encodes CATAGTERMQETQYF.

The chain combines TRBV28 with TRBJ2-7; D remains ambiguous. Trimming took 1 base from V and 6 from J, leaving 4 bases between them. The CDR3 is 11 residues long. Germline-derived CDR1 and CDR2 are MDHEN and SYDVKM. CDR3 sequence (DNA): TGTGCCAGCAGTTTATCACCCGAGCAGTACTTC. It yields the protein CASSLSPEQYF.

The V and J genes are TRBV2 and TRBJ1-1; 8 bases fit TRBD1. The V gene end was trimmed by 9 bases and the J gene end by 3 bases; junction bases not matched to a gene: 12. The CDR3 has 15 residues. Looked up from germline, CDR1 is SNHLY and CDR2 is FYNNEI. The CDR3 protein is CASSGGLYGDTEAFF. DNA of the CDR3: TGTGCCAGTTCAGGGGGCCTCTATGGGGACACTGAAGCTTTCTTT.

This clone occurred once. The chain uses TRBV7-9 and TRBJ1-4, with D perhaps TRBD1 (6 bases). Trimming removed 3 bases at V and 3 bases at J, with 11 bases between. Germline V CDR1 and CDR2: SEHNR, FQNEAQ (reference sequence). The CDR3 is 15 residues long. The CDR3 sequence is CASSFQGKSNEKLFF. The CDR3 coding sequence is TGTGCCAGCAGCTTTCAGGGGAAGTCTAATGAAAAACTGTTTTTT. Full variable domain (remainder filled in from reference TRBV7-9 and TRBJ1-4): DTGVSQNPRHKITKRGQNVTFRCDPISEHNRLYWYRQTLGQGPEFLTYFQNEAQLEKSRLLSDRFSAERPKGSFSTLEIQRTEQGDSAMYLCASSFQGKSNEKLFFGSGTQLSVL.

The V and J genes are TRBV28 and TRBJ1-2; 8 nucleotides match TRBD1. Germline-derived CDR1 and CDR2 are MDHEN and SYDVKM. The V and J ends lost 8 bases and 4 bases, in that order; junction bases with no gene match: 3. This CDR3 is 12 amino acids long. The DNA for the CDR3 is TGTGCCAGCCTCGACAGGGGCTATGGCTACACCTTC. Protein product: CASLDRGYGYTF.

The chain links TRBV3-1 (or the pseudogene TRBV3-2) to TRBJ1-2; 8 bases are a match to TRBD1. The J segment lost 3 bases and the V segment lost 3 bases, leaving 6 bases of the junction unmatched. In germline, CDR1 is LGHDT, CDR2 YNNKEL (reference sequence). CDR3 length equals 15 residues. The CDR3 DNA reads as TGTGCCAGCAGCCACGCGGACAGGGTTGACTATGGCTACACCTTC. It codes for CASSHADRVDYGYTF.

The chain recombines TRBV3-1 (or the pseudogene TRBV3-2) with TRBJ1-6; 7 bases align to TRBD1. The CDR3 length is 14 residues. Germline CDR1 and CDR2: LGHDT and YNNKEL (reference sequence). Trimming cost V 0 bases and J 10 bases; bases outside gene matches: 3. CDR3 sequence: CASSQDQGGSPLHF. DNA of the CDR3: TGTGCCAGCAGCCAAGACCAGGGGGGCTCACCCCTCCACTTT.

The chain combines TRBV5-1 with TRBJ2-7, with 8 bases identical to TRBD1. Trimming removed 0 bases from V and 7 bases from J; junction bases left unmatched: 6. Germline CDR1 SGHRS, CDR2 YFSETQ. This CDR3 has 14 residues. The CDR3 here is CASSLAQGAGEQYF. CDR3 DNA sequence: TGCGCCAGCAGCTTGGCCCAGGGGGCAGGTGAGCAGTACTTC.

V gene TRBV7-9 combines with J gene TRBJ1-2, with D perhaps matching TRBD1 (5 bases). The V gene lost 0 bases and the J gene lost 5 bases, with 7 bases spanning the gap. Germline V gene data show CDR1 as SEHNR and CDR2 as FQNEAQ (reference sequence). The CDR3 totals 13 residues. CDR3 DNA: TGTGCCAGCAGCTTAGCAGGGACTTATGGCTACACCTTC. Translating it yields CASSLAGTYGYTF.

In its sample, this clone was seen a few times. The J gene is TRBJ2-7, the V gene TRBV28; 9 nucleotides line up with TRBD1. The length of the CDR3 is 13 residues. V was clipped by 6 bases and J by 2 bases; unmatched bases: 2. Germline lookup yields CDR1 MDHEN and CDR2 SYDVKM. The CDR3 here is CASRYRGPYEQYF. The DNA for the CDR3 is TGTGCCAGCAGGTACAGGGGGCCCTACGAGCAGTACTTC.